This T cell receptor beta chain was obtained from a study of T cell changes during pregnancy in multiple sclerosis (dated 2019 in TCRdb). Turning to the overall study: In women with multiple sclerosis, the researchers looked at how the T cell repertoire shifted as pregnancy progressed.

The library was built by means of the immunoSEQ multiplex PCR assay. TCRdb retrieved this table from immuneACCESS and kept in-frame rearrangements only. Not all clones are present; in checked studies, unresolved V genes account for under half, and no reason is known for the remainder. Counted in this sample were 73,000 or so clones; 75% to 90% of them appeared once. The top ten clones comprise over 7.5% of the sample. As concerns this clone: Its binding antigen is unknown. Per-base quality was not reported, and no clone a single base away is much larger than it.

From a lookup of the germline V gene (reference sequence), CDR1 and CDR2 are MNHEY and SMNVEV. Taken from cysteine to phenylalanine, the CDR3 has 13 residues. The DNA shown is the 39-base CDR3, in frame from base 1. Trimmed from V: 5 bases; trimmed from J: 9 bases; junction bases lacking a gene match: 7. The TCR was taken from a female donor in good health, enrolled as a control in a pregnancy study. Sequenced here: peripheral blood, sampled after pregnancy. The rearrangement combines TRBV27 with TRBJ2-1; 7 central bases correspond to TRBD2. Here is the DNA: TGTGCCAGCAGTCTTACACTAGCGACTGAGCAGTTCTTC. It encodes CASSLTLATEQFF.